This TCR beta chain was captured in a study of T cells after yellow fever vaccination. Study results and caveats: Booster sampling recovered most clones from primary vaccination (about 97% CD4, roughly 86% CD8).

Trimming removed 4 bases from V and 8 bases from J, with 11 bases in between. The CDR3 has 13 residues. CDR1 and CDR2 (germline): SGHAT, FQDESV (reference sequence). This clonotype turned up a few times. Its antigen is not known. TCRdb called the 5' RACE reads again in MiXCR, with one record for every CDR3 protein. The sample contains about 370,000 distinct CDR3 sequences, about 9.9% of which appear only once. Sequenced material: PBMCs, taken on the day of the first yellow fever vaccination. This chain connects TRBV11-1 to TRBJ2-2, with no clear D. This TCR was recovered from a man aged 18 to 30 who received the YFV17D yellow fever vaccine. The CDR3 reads CASSWTIAGELFF. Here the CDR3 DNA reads TGTGCCAGCAGCTGGACGATCGCGGGGGAGCTGTTTTTT.